Each of the 10 T cell receptor beta chains below was sequenced from the same sample in a study of blood T cell repertoires in COVID-19. TCRdb keeps only in-frame clones here, not all; method: immunoSEQ multiplex PCR. The sample has some 280,000 clones; around four fifths are singletons. Material: peripheral blood. Receptor source: a woman aged 45-65 years with active or convalescent COVID-19.

V gene TRBV7-8 combines with J gene TRBJ1-5, with D perhaps TRBD1 (5 bases). Trimming took off 3 bases at V and 4 bases at J, with 7 bases between the two ends. Per germline, CDR1 SGHVS and CDR2 FQNEAQ. This CDR3 has 13 amino acids. The CDR3 here is CASSFGANQPQHF. CDR3 nucleotide sequence: TGTGCCAGCAGCTTTGGGGCTAATCAGCCCCAGCATTTT.

The genes are TRBV19 and TRBJ2-3; 7 bases agree with TRBD2. The germline CDR1 and CDR2 sequences are LNHDA and SQIVND (reference sequence). J gave up 1 base and V 3 bases, and 7 bases lay outside the gene matches. The CDR3 is 16 residues long. CDR3 nucleotide sequence: TGTGCCAGTAGTATGATGGCGGGGGTTGGCACAGATACGCAGTATTTT. As protein: CASSMMAGVGTDTQYF.

The V gene is TRBV19, the J gene TRBJ1-2; 8 nucleotides match TRBD1. The junction had 7 bases not matched to a gene; V was cut back by 3 bases and J by 7 bases. The CDR3 consists of 14 residues. From germline, CDR1 is LNHDA and CDR2 SQIVND (reference sequence). CDR3 sequence (DNA): TGTGCCAGTAGTATTGGCCAGGGGGCGGCTGGCTACACCTTC. Translation gives CASSIGQGAAGYTF.

The chain is built from TRBV7-8 and TRBJ2-7; perhaps TRBD1 as D (6 bases). The CDR3 covers 18 residues. With 1 base removed from V and 6 bases from J, the gap between germline ends came to 25 bases. Germline V gene data show CDR1 as SGHVS and CDR2 as FQNEAQ. In DNA, the CDR3 is TGTGCCAGCAGCTTAGTCGTACTTGGGGACACTGTCTTTGCCGAGCAGTACTTC. The encoded protein is CASSLVVLGDTVFAEQYF.

The chain links TRBV30 to TRBJ1-5, with D tentatively TRBD1 (6 bases). Germline CDR1 GTSNPN, CDR2 SVGIG (reference sequence). The CDR3 contains 16 residues. V lost 2 bases and J lost 7, with 21 bases in between. CDR3 DNA: TGTGCCTGGAGTTTGTGGGGGGGCCTAGGGGAACAGCCCCAGCATTTT. This sequence encodes CAWSLWGGLGEQPQHF.

V gene TRBV18 combines with J gene TRBJ2-4; perhaps TRBD2 as D (6 bases). Trimming pared 4 bases from V and 1 base from J, leaving 23 bases between. Germline V gene sequence: CDR1 KGHSH, CDR2 LQKENI. This CDR3 is built from 19 residues. The CDR3 nucleotides read TGTGCCAGCTCACTAGGAACTAGCCCCCTCCCGGGGGCCAAAAACATTCAGTACTTC. Residues: CASSLGTSPLPGAKNIQYF.

The J gene is TRBJ1-2, the V gene TRBV11-2, with D hard to call. This CDR3 contains 13 residues. With 5 bases removed from V and 4 bases from J, the gap between germline ends came to 11 bases. Germline V gene lookup returns CDR1 SGHAT and CDR2 FQNNGV. This CDR3 is CASSRLGSYGYTF. DNA of the CDR3: TGTGCCAGCAGCCGCCTAGGCTCCTATGGCTACACCTTC.

V is TRBV6-5 and J is TRBJ1-1; no definite D call. The CDR3 contains 11 residues. V was trimmed by 8 bases and J by 6 bases, leaving 10 bases between them. Germline CDR1 and CDR2: MNHEY and SVGAGI. The CDR3 protein is CASGRRAEAFF. The CDR3 bases are TGTGCCAGCGGCCGTCGGGCTGAAGCTTTCTTT.

This rearrangement joins TRBV5-5 to TRBJ2-2, with a weak D call TRBD2 (6 bases). This CDR3 is 15 amino acids long. CDR1 and CDR2 (germline): SGHKS, YYEKEE (reference sequence). Deletions cut 4 bases from V and 5 bases from J, with 15 bases between. The CDR3: CASSPLGGGTGELFF. CDR3 sequence (DNA): TGTGCCAGCAGCCCCTTGGGGGGTGGTACCGGGGAGCTGTTTTTT.

The chain couples TRBV29-1 to TRBJ1-2, with TRBD1 identical over 8 bases. Germline CDR1 is SQVTM and CDR2 is ANQGSEA. CDR3 length equals 12 residues. Trimming at V came to 4 bases and at J to 5 bases, leaving 3 bases not matched to a gene. CDR3 in DNA: TGCAGCGTTGTGACAGGGGTGTATGGCTACACCTTC. This gives the protein CSVVTGVYGYTF.